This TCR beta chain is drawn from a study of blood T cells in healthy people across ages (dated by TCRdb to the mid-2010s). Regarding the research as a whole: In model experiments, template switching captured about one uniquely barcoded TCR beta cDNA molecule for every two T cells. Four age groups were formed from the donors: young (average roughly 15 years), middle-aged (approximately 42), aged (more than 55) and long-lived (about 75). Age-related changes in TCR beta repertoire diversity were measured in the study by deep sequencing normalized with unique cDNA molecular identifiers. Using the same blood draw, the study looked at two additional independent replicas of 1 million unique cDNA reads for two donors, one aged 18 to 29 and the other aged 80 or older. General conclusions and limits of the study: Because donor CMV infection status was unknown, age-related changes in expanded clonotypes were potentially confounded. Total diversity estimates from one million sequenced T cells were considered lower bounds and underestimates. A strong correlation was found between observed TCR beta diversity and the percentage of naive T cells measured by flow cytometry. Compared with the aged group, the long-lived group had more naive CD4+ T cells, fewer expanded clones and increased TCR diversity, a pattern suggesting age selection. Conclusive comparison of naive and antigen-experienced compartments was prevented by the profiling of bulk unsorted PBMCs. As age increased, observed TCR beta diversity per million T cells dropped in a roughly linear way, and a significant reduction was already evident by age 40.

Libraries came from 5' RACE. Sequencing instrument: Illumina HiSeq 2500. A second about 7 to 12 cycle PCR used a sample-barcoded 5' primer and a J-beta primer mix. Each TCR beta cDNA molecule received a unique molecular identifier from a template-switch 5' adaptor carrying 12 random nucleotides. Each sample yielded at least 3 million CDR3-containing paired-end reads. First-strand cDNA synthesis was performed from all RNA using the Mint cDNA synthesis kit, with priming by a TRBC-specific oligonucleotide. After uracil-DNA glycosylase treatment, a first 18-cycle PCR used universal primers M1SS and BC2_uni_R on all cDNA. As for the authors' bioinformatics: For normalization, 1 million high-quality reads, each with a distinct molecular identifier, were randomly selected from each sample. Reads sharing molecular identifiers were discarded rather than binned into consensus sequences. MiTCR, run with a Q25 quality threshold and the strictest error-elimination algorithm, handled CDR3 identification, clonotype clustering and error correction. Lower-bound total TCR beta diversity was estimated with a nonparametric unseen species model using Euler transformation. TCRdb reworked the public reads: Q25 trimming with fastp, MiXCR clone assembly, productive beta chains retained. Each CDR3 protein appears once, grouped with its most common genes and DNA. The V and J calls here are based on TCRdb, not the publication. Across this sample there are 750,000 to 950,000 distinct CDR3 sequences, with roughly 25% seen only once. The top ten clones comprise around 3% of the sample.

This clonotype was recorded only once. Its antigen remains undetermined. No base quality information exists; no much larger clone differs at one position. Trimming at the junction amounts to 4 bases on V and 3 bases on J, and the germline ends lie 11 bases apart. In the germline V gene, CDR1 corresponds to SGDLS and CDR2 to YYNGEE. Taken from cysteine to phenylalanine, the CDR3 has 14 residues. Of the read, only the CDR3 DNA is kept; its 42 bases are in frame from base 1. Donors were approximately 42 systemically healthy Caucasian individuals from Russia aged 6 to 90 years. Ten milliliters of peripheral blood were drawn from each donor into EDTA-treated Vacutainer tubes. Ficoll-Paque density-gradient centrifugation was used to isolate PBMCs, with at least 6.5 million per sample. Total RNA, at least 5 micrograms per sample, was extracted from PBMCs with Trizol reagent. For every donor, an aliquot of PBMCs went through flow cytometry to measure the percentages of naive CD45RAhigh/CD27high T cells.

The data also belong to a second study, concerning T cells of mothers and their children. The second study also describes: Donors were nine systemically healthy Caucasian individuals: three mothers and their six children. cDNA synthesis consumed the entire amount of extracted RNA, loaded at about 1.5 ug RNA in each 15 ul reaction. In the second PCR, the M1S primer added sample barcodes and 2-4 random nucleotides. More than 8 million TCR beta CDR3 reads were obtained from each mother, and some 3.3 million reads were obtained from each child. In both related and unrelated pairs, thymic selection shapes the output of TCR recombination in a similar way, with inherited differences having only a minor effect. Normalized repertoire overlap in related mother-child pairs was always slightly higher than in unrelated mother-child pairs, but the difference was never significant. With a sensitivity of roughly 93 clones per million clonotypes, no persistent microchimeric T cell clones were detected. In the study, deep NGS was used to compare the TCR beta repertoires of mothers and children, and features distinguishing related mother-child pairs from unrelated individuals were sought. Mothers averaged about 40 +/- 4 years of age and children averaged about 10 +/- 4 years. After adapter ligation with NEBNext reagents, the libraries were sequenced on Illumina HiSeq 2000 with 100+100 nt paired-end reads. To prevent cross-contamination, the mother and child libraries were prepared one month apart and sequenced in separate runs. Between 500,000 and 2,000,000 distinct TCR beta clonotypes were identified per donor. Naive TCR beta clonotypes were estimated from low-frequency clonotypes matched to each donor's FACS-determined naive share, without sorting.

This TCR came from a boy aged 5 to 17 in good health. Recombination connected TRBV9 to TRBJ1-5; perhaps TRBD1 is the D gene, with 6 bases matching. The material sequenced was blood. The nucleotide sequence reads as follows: TGTGCCAGCAGCTCCCGGACAGTCAATCAGCCCCAGCATTTT. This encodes CASSSRTVNQPQHF.